Listed below are T cell receptor beta chains from one sample, sequenced in a study of cytomegalovirus exposure and HLA in healthy donors. Here immunoSEQ multiplex PCR was the method, and the copy in TCRdb shows in-frame clones only, minus some. The profile covers 85,000 to 120,000 clones, with over 80% appearing a single time and 2.5% to 3% taken by the ten largest. The source material was PBMCs. Every receptor here comes from a man aged 35 to 55 in good health and CMV-seronegative. Both conserved end residues are part of each CDR3. A D gene is named only where the DNA matches it firmly. Some rows mark clone size as missing; the rest say once, few, many or name a class of expanded clone.

D gene: TRBD1; V gene: TRBV6-5; clone size: .; J gene: TRBJ2-7; CDR3 protein: CASSRQGAAGEQYF; CDR3 DNA: TGTGCCAGCAGTCGACAGGGGGCGGCGGGGGAGCAGTACTTC
D gene: .; V gene: TRBV27; clone size: .; J gene: TRBJ2-7; CDR3 protein: CASSPLRTVGSYEQYF; CDR3 DNA: TGTGCCAGCAGTCCATTACGGACAGTCGGCTCCTACGAGCAGTACTTC
D gene: TRBD2; V gene: TRBV5-1; clone size: .; J gene: TRBJ2-3; CDR3 protein: CASRDLAGAGDTQYF; CDR3 DNA: TGCGCCAGCAGAGATCTAGCGGGGGCCGGGGATACGCAGTATTTT
D gene: TRBD2; V gene: TRBV7-2; clone size: .; J gene: TRBJ2-3; CDR3 protein: CASSLASGGTDTQYF; CDR3 DNA: TGTGCCAGCAGCTTAGCTAGCGGGGGCACAGATACGCAGTATTTT
D gene: .; V gene: TRBV19; clone size: .; J gene: TRBJ2-2; CDR3 protein: CASSNPGDTGELFF; CDR3 DNA: TGTGCCAGTAGTAACCCAGGGGACACCGGGGAGCTGTTTTTT
D gene: .; V gene: TRBV12-5; clone size: .; J gene: TRBJ2-3; CDR3 protein: CASGFTTASTDTQYF; CDR3 DNA: TGTGCTAGTGGTTTCACGACAGCTAGCACAGATACGCAGTATTTT
D gene: TRBD1; V gene: TRBV19; clone size: .; J gene: TRBJ2-5; CDR3 protein: CASSIRTGGGMTQYF; CDR3 DNA: TGTGCCAGTAGTATCAGGACAGGGGGCGGAATGACCCAGTACTTC
D gene: .; V gene: TRBV6-1; clone size: .; J gene: TRBJ2-7; CDR3 protein: CASSVWTVNYEQYF; CDR3 DNA: TGTGCCAGCAGTGTTTGGACAGTTAACTACGAGCAGTACTTC
D gene: .; V gene: TRBV2; clone size: .; J gene: TRBJ2-1; CDR3 protein: CASSAEPHEQFF; CDR3 DNA: TGTGCCAGCAGTGCCGAGCCCCATGAGCAGTTCTTC
D gene: TRBD2; V gene: TRBV27; clone size: .; J gene: TRBJ2-3; CDR3 protein: CASRRTTLAGSTDTQYF; CDR3 DNA: TGTGCCAGCAGACGAACTACCCTAGCGGGGAGCACAGATACGCAGTATTTT
D gene: .; V gene: TRBV11-2; clone size: .; J gene: TRBJ2-3; CDR3 protein: CASSVPGTDTQYF; CDR3 DNA: TGTGCCAGCAGCGTCCCTGGCACAGATACGCAGTATTTT
D gene: .; V gene: TRBV6-6; clone size: .; J gene: TRBJ2-3; CDR3 protein: CASSYAATDTQYF; CDR3 DNA: TGTGCCAGCAGTTACGCGGCTACAGATACGCAGTATTTT
D gene: TRBD1; V gene: TRBV10-3; clone size: once; J gene: TRBJ1-2; CDR3 protein: CAITGTGNGYTF; CDR3 DNA: TGTGCCATCACTGGGACAGGGAATGGCTACACCTTC
D gene: TRBD1; V gene: TRBV10-3; clone size: .; J gene: TRBJ1-2; CDR3 protein: CAIRSWDRQGPKQDGYTF; CDR3 DNA: TGTGCCATTAGGAGTTGGGACAGACAAGGACCGAAACAAGATGGCTACACCTTC
D gene: .; V gene: TRBV11-3; clone size: .; J gene: TRBJ1-1; CDR3 protein: CASSGGTGSYTEAFF; CDR3 DNA: TGTGCCAGCAGCGGGGGGACGGGAAGTTACACTGAAGCTTTCTTT
D gene: TRBD1; V gene: TRBV4-2; clone size: .; J gene: TRBJ1-5; CDR3 protein: CASSQDRGRDQPQHF; CDR3 DNA: TGTGCCAGCAGCCAAGACAGGGGGCGGGATCAGCCCCAGCATTTT
D gene: .; V gene: TRBV21-1; clone size: once; J gene: TRBJ2-3; CDR3 protein: CASSGLTDTQYF; CDR3 DNA: TGTGCCAGCAGTGGGCTCACAGATACGCAGTATTTT
D gene: .; V gene: TRBV5-1; clone size: .; J gene: TRBJ2-1; CDR3 protein: CASSIEGANEQFF; CDR3 DNA: TGCGCCAGCAGCATCGAAGGGGCTAATGAGCAGTTCTTC
D gene: .; V gene: TRBV6-5; clone size: .; J gene: TRBJ2-5; CDR3 protein: CASSWQTQETQYF; CDR3 DNA: TGTGCCAGCAGTTGGCAGACACAAGAGACCCAGTACTTC
D gene: TRBD2; V gene: TRBV27; clone size: .; J gene: TRBJ2-3; CDR3 protein: CASGDYIGGLPPDTQYF; CDR3 DNA: TGTGCCAGCGGGGACTACATTGGAGGACTACCCCCAGATACGCAGTATTTT
D gene: .; V gene: TRBV29-1; clone size: .; J gene: TRBJ1-2; CDR3 protein: CSVPGERGYGYTF; CDR3 DNA: TGCAGCGTTCCAGGGGAAAGAGGGTATGGCTACACCTTC
D gene: .; V gene: TRBV4-1; clone size: .; J gene: TRBJ1-1; CDR3 protein: CASSHPVQGLESTEAFF; CDR3 DNA: TGCGCCAGCAGCCATCCCGTTCAGGGACTGGAGTCCACTGAAGCTTTCTTT